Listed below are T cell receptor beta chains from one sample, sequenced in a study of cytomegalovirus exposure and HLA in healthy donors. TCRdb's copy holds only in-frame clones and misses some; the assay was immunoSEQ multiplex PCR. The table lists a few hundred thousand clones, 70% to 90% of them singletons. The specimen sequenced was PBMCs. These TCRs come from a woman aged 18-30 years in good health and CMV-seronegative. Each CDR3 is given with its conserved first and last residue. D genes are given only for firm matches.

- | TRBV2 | CASSDGGYSNQPQHF
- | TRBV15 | CANSRDWTEATDTQYF
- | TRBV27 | CASSWAYTGELFF
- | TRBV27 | CASIGISMNTEAFF
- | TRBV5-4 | CASSLITGMAYEQYF
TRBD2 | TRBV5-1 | CASSGGLAVTAETQYF
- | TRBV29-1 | CSVKQGLRSNEQFF
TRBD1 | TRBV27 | CASSLGQGAYEQYF
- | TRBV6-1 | CASSATHRVNQPQHF
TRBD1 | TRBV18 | CASSLGTGGETQYF
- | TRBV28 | CANTLLLDRATRPTNSPYEQYF
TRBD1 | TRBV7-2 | CASSLGGQGLFNEKLFF
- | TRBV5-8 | CASSLVRGNQKGQYF
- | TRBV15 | CATSIGRGAYNEQFF
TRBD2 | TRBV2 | CASSLLAGGNTGELFF
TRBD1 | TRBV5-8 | CASPPKYGQGGGYTF
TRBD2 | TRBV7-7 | CASSPTTGGETQYF